Listed here are 32 T cell receptor beta chains from one sample, sequenced in a study of shared clonotypes between healthy human individuals. Produced via immunoSEQ multiplex PCR; TCRdb's table is partial and in-frame only. The sample consists of 2.3 million or so clones, over 90% of them appearing once. The material sequenced was naive CD4+ T cells from PBMCs. Subset reported: CD45RA+ positively selected. All receptors derive from a man aged 18 to 30 in good health. Some clones in this sample may be carry-over from other donors' samples.

A word on this clone: This sample also contains other DNA sequences that code for the same CDR3. The V gene is TRBV19, the J gene TRBJ1-5, with D hard to call. This CDR3 is built from 13 residues. Germline V lookup: CDR1 LNHDA, CDR2 SQIVND (reference sequence). V was trimmed by 3 bases and J by 5 bases, leaving 8 bases between them. CDR3 protein: CASSIVGDQPQHF. As DNA, the CDR3 is TGTGCCAGTAGTATTGTTGGGGATCAGCCCCAGCATTTT.

This clone appeared a few times. V and J are TRBV28 and TRBJ1-1; 11 bases line up with TRBD1. Per germline, CDR1 MDHEN and CDR2 SYDVKM. The V and J ends lost 11 bases and 2 bases, in that order; junction bases with no gene match: 7. CDR3 size: 14 residues. This CDR3 reads CAGRTGGVNTEAFF. Here the CDR3 DNA reads TGTGCCGGAAGGACAGGGGGCGTAAACACTGAAGCTTTCTTT.

CDR3 in amino acids: CASSSLANEQYF. The DNA for the CDR3 is TGTGCCAGCAGCTCCCTCGCCAACGAGCAGTACTTC. The chain uses TRBV11-3 and TRBJ2-7; D remains unclear. The CDR3 runs to 12 residues. Trimming pared 4 bases from V and 5 bases from J, leaving 9 bases between. Germline CDR1 is SGHNT and CDR2 is YENEEA.

About this clone: At the DNA level, this CDR3 is encoded by other sequences in the same sample as well. The chain is built from TRBV28 and TRBJ2-5; D is ambiguous. The CDR3 loop spans 13 amino acids. CDR1 is MDHEN, CDR2 SYDVKM, per germline. Trimming took 6 bases from V and 5 from J, leaving 13 bases between them. The CDR3 region is CASSRQLRETQYF. In DNA form, the CDR3 reads TGTGCCAGCAGCCGCCAGCTACGGGAGACCCAGTACTTC. The complete variable domain, with remaining parts taken from reference TRBV28 and TRBJ2-5, reads DVKVTQSSRYLVKRTGEKVFLECVQDMDHENMFWYRQDPGLGLRLIYFSYDVKMKEKGDIPEGYSVSREKKERFSLILESASTNQTSMYLCASSRQLRETQYFGPGTRLLVL.

This clone was counted once. The chain recombines TRBV27 with TRBJ2-7, with 8 bases fitting TRBD2. Per germline, CDR1 MNHEY and CDR2 SMNVEV (reference sequence). This CDR3 contains 16 residues. V shed 8 bases and J 0 bases; nucleotides not matched to a gene: 12. CDR3 protein: CASARVPGTSSYEQYF. CDR3 nucleotides: TGTGCCAGCGCAAGGGTCCCCGGGACTAGCTCCTACGAGCAGTACTTC.

The chain combines TRBV28 with TRBJ1-2, with D uncertain. Trimming removed 7 bases at V and 8 bases at J, with 14 bases between. Germline V CDR1 and CDR2: MDHEN, SYDVKM. The CDR3 loop spans 12 amino acids. The CDR3 spells CASTSRAGGYTF. The CDR3 nucleotides read TGTGCCAGCACCTCTCGGGCAGGAGGCTACACCTTC.

The chain uses TRBV9 and TRBJ1-5, with a tentative D call TRBD1 (5 bases). The germline gives CDR1 SGDLS, CDR2 YYNGEE. The CDR3 is 14 amino acids. The V gene lost 4 bases and the J gene lost 4 bases, with 12 bases spanning the gap. The CDR3: CASSLRGDNQPQHF. The CDR3 coding sequence is TGTGCCAGCAGCCTTAGAGGGGATAATCAGCCCCAGCATTTT.

CDR3 nucleotides: TGTGCCTGGAGTGTACGCGAAGGGAGCGGCTACACCTTC. Encoded protein: CAWSVREGSGYTF. The V call is TRBV30, the J call TRBJ1-2; D ambiguous. V was clipped by 0 bases and J by 8 bases, with 13 bases between them. Germline values: CDR1 GTSNPN, CDR2 SVGIG (reference sequence). CDR3 size: 13 residues.

This rearrangement joins TRBV28 to TRBJ2-3; 9 positions match TRBD2. The germline V gene encodes CDR1 MDHEN and CDR2 SYDVKM. The CDR3 covers 15 residues. J was trimmed by 6 bases and V by 6 bases; bases with no gene match: 10. CDR3 nucleotides: TGTGCCAGCAGAGGTGAGGCGGGAGGGCGGGATACGCAGTATTTT. Amino acids: CASRGEAGGRDTQYF. Variable domain in full (rest from reference TRBV28 and TRBJ2-3): DVKVTQSSRYLVKRTGEKVFLECVQDMDHENMFWYRQDPGLGLRLIYFSYDVKMKEKGDIPEGYSVSREKKERFSLILESASTNQTSMYLCASRGEAGGRDTQYFGPGTRLTVL.

The V and J genes are TRBV6-1 and TRBJ1-5, with a tentative D call TRBD1 (6 bases). Trimming took off 6 bases at V and 7 bases at J, with 7 bases between the two ends. Germline V gene lookup returns CDR1 MNHNS and CDR2 SASEGT. CDR3 size: 11 residues. CDR3 bases: TGTGCCAGCAGGGGGGGCCAGCCCCAGCATTTT. This encodes CASRGGQPQHF.

This clone was seen once. Germline is not matched at one junction end, which may reflect a read error. The chain is built from TRBV20-1 and TRBJ2-7; D gene unclear. There are 9 residues in the CDR3. Germline assignment: CDR1 DFQATT and CDR2 SNEGSKA (reference sequence). The CDR3 coding sequence is TGCAGTGCTATACCGACCGGTAGCTTC. This codes for CSAIPTGSF.

This rearrangement joins TRBV28 to TRBJ2-3; 10 bases are a match to TRBD1. V was clipped by 5 bases and J by 4 bases; unmatched bases: 6. CDR1 and CDR2 (germline): MDHEN, SYDVKM. There are 15 residues in the CDR3. For the CDR3, the DNA is TGTGCCAGCAGTCCCCGGGACAGGGGATCAGATACGCAGTATTTT. Amino acid sequence: CASSPRDRGSDTQYF.

The gene calls are TRBV5-1 and TRBJ2-1, with D possibly matching TRBD2 (5 bases). This CDR3 region has 15 residues. V dropped 6 bases and J dropped 5 bases, with 18 bases sitting between them. Germline CDR1 reads SGHRS; CDR2 reads YFSETQ. The CDR3 loop is CASNRDRELNNEQFF. The CDR3 DNA sequence: TGCGCCAGCAATAGAGACCGGGAACTCAACAATGAGCAGTTCTTC.

This chain joins TRBV9 and TRBJ1-2; D is unclear. Germline values: CDR1 SGDLS, CDR2 YYNGEE. The CDR3 extends over 14 amino acids. The V and J ends lost 3 bases and 0 bases respectively, with 9 bases between them. The CDR3 DNA reads as TGTGCCAGCAGCGCACTCACACCTAACTATGGCTACACCTTC. Translated, it gives CASSALTPNYGYTF.

The CDR3 reads CASSGNEQYF. The CDR3 coding sequence is TGTGCCAGCAGTGGAAACGAGCAGTACTTC. This chain connects TRBV28 to TRBJ2-7; D is ambiguous. CDR1 MDHEN and CDR2 SYDVKM come from the germline V gene. The V end lost 5 bases, the J end lost 5 bases, and 4 bases lay between the germline ends. The CDR3 consists of 10 residues. The whole variable domain, filled in from reference TRBV28 and TRBJ2-7, reads DVKVTQSSRYLVKRTGEKVFLECVQDMDHENMFWYRQDPGLGLRLIYFSYDVKMKEKGDIPEGYSVSREKKERFSLILESASTNQTSMYLCASSGNEQYFGPGTRLTVT.

The V gene is TRBV2, the J gene TRBJ2-5; D is perhaps TRBD1 or TRBD2 (6 bases each). Germline V lookup: CDR1 SNHLY, CDR2 FYNNEI. With 6 bases removed from V and 8 bases from J, the gap between germline ends came to 16 bases. The CDR3 covers 13 residues. For the CDR3, the DNA is TGTGCCAGCAGGGGGGACACCGCGGGAACCCAGTACTTC. It is translated as CASRGDTAGTQYF.

With respect to this clone: The sample carries other DNA sequences with the same CDR3. The V gene is TRBV7-2, the J gene TRBJ1-1; D remains unclear. CDR1 is SGHTA and CDR2 is FQGNSA in the germline V gene. V lost 3 bases to trimming and J lost 3 bases, with 5 bases between them. The CDR3 sequence is 12 residues long. The CDR3 is CASSFRDTEAFF. In nucleotides, the CDR3 is TGTGCCAGCAGCTTTAGGGACACTGAAGCTTTCTTT.

V usage is TRBV28 and J usage is TRBJ2-1; D is tentatively TRBD1 or TRBD2 (5 bases each). This CDR3 region has 16 residues. V was trimmed by 4 bases and J by 3 bases, leaving 16 bases between them. Germline V gene data show CDR1 as MDHEN and CDR2 as SYDVKM. Written as DNA, the CDR3 is TGTGCCAGCAGTTCCCAGAGAGGGGTCGGCTACAATGAGCAGTTCTTC. This gives the protein CASSSQRGVGYNEQFF.

This clone was counted only a few times. J is TRBJ1-1 and V is TRBV11-2; TRBD1 is a possible D gene (6 bases). Germline V CDR1 and CDR2: SGHAT, FQNNGV. Trimming left V 5 bases short and J 7 bases short, with 14 bases between. The CDR3 extends over 13 amino acids. The CDR3 DNA reads TGTGCCAGCAGCCCAACAGGGACTGGTGAAGCTTTCTTT. As protein: CASSPTGTGEAFF.

The gene calls are TRBV7-2 and TRBJ2-7, with TRBD2 matching over 7 bases. The CDR3 totals 17 residues. Trimming at V came to 5 bases and at J to 5 bases, leaving 18 bases not matched to a gene. The V gene's germline CDR1 is SGHTA and CDR2 FQGNSA. CDR3: CASSVTSDRTRRDEQYF. The DNA of the CDR3 is TGTGCCAGCAGCGTAACTAGCGACCGGACCCGGCGGGACGAGCAGTACTTC.

Worth noting for this clone: The sample carries other DNA sequences with the same CDR3. The J gene is TRBJ1-2, the V gene TRBV20-1; D is unclear. The ends were cut back, 0 bases at V and 5 bases at J, with 4 bases in the middle. CDR1 is DFQATT and CDR2 is SNEGSKA in the germline V gene (reference sequence). This CDR3 spans 11 amino acids. This chain's CDR3 is CSARDGYGYTF. CDR3 nucleotides: TGCAGTGCTAGAGATGGTTATGGCTACACCTTC.

The chain links TRBV7-3 to TRBJ2-5; D may be TRBD2 (5 bases). The germline V and J ends were trimmed by 2 bases and 5 bases, with 15 bases remaining between them. Germline CDR1 is SGHTA and CDR2 is FQGTGA. The CDR3 length is 15 residues. The CDR3, as DNA: TGTGCCAGCAGCTTAGGACTCCCGGGGTCGGAGACCCAGTACTTC. Its protein product is CASSLGLPGSETQYF.

This sequence joins TRBV5-1 and TRBJ2-5, with D tentatively TRBD2 (6 bases). This CDR3 contains 13 residues. In germline, CDR1 is SGHRS, CDR2 YFSETQ. V was trimmed by 4 bases and J by 4 bases, leaving 11 bases between them. This CDR3 is CASSKGGGETQYF. In nucleotides, the CDR3 is TGCGCCAGCAGCAAGGGAGGAGGAGAGACCCAGTACTTC.

This chain joins TRBV10-2 and TRBJ2-7; D not resolved. This CDR3 is built from 16 residues. V lost 3 bases and J lost 4, with 19 bases in between. Germline values: CDR1 WSHSY, CDR2 SAAADI. Here the CDR3 DNA reads TGCGCCAGCAGTGATCCCTTCAAGTCCACAATATACGAGCAGTACTTC. Translated, it gives CASSDPFKSTIYEQYF.

The chain couples TRBV2 to TRBJ2-7; no definite D call. CDR1 is SNHLY and CDR2 is FYNNEI in the germline V gene. Trimming removed 4 bases at V and 2 bases at J, with 12 bases between. This CDR3 has 14 residues. For the CDR3, the DNA is TGTGCCAGCAGTGCTAGGACGGAAACCTACGAGCAGTACTTC. Amino acid sequence: CASSARTETYEQYF.

The J gene is TRBJ1-1, the V gene TRBV6-1; D is undetermined. Trimming stripped 3 bases from V and 6 bases from J, with 17 bases between. Germline V gene lookup returns CDR1 MNHNS and CDR2 SASEGT. The CDR3 is made up of 15 amino acids. For the CDR3, the DNA is TGTGCCAGCAGTGATCAGGCTCAGGTACAATCTGAAGCTTTCTTT. Protein: CASSDQAQVQSEAFF.

The chain carries TRBV28 and TRBJ1-2; maybe TRBD1 (5 bases). Germline lookup yields CDR1 MDHEN and CDR2 SYDVKM. The CDR3 consists of 17 residues. The ends were cut back, 4 bases at V and 7 bases at J, with 25 bases in the middle. CDR3 sequence: CASSSLGGGPNGSGYTF. The CDR3, as DNA: TGTGCCAGCAGTTCTTTGGGGGGGGGACCCAACGGTTCTGGCTACACCTTC.

V and J are TRBV29-1 and TRBJ2-6; D unclear. The V gene lost 5 bases and the J gene lost 2 bases, with 16 bases spanning the gap. The CDR3 consists of 16 residues. The germline CDR1 and CDR2 sequences are SQVTM and ANQGSEA. The CDR3 sequence: CSVLGMNDPGANVLTF. As DNA, the CDR3 is TGCAGCGTTCTTGGCATGAATGACCCTGGGGCCAACGTCCTGACTTTC.

J is TRBJ2-1 and V is TRBV11-3; maybe TRBD2 (6 bases). The CDR3 runs 12 residues. The germline V gene has CDR1 SGHNT and CDR2 YENEEA. The V end lost 5 bases, the J end lost 13 bases, and 15 bases lay between the germline ends. This chain's CDR3 is CASSRVGGAQFF. DNA for the CDR3: TGTGCCAGCAGCCGCGTCGGCGGGGCTCAGTTCTTC. Full variable domain (missing parts from reference TRBV11-3 and TRBJ2-1): EAGVVQSPRYKIIEKKQPVAFWCNPISGHNTLYWYLQNLGQGPELLIRYENEEAVDDSQLPKDRFSAERLKGVDSTLKIQPAELGDSAVYLCASSRVGGAQFFGPGTRLTVL.

This clone was seen a single time. V and J are TRBV7-3 and TRBJ2-1, with TRBD2 identical over 7 bases. Trimming removed 4 bases from V and 6 bases from J; junction bases left unmatched: 9. The length of the CDR3 is 15 residues. Germline CDR1 reads SGHTA; CDR2 reads FQGTGA. The CDR3 region is CASSYQGGVVNEQFF. The CDR3 DNA reads TGTGCCAGCAGCTATCAGGGAGGGGTGGTCAATGAGCAGTTCTTC.

This chain connects TRBV2 to TRBJ2-1; 14 nucleotides match TRBD2. With V trimmed by 7 bases and J by 7 bases, 3 bases remained unmatched. This CDR3 has 14 residues. From germline, CDR1 is SNHLY and CDR2 FYNNEI. The CDR3 region has the DNA TGTGCCAGCACCAGGACTAGCGGGAGGAATGAGCAGTTCTTC. It specifies CASTRTSGRNEQFF.

Turning to this clone: This same CDR3 is encoded by further DNA sequences in the sample. The gene calls are TRBV11-3 and TRBJ2-1; D unresolved. There are 12 residues in the CDR3. The germline V gene encodes CDR1 SGHNT and CDR2 YENEEA. Trimming cost V 0 bases and J 7 bases, with 4 bases left between them. Here the CDR3 DNA reads TGTGCCAGCAGCTTAGACGGGAATGAGCAGTTCTTC. It codes for CASSLDGNEQFF.